This T cell receptor (beta chain) was captured by sequencing in a study of graft-versus-host responses after intestinal transplantation. About this clone: Its matching antigen is unknown.

The protocol was immunoSEQ multiplex PCR, while the TCRdb copy is restricted to in-frame clones and leaves out a portion. This table holds around 97,000 clones, approximately 90% found once. The sequence came from a human donor who received an intestinal transplant. The source was unstimulated CD8+ T cells sorted from spleen or lymph node cells, collected before intestinal transplant.

DNA of the CDR3: TGTGCCAGCAGCCAGGGAACTAATGAAAAACTGTTTTTT. As protein: CASSQGTNEKLFF. The gene calls are TRBV4-2 and TRBJ1-4; D gene unclear. Germline V lookup: CDR1 LGHNA, CDR2 YNFKEQ. The CDR3 loop spans 13 amino acids. V was trimmed by 3 bases and J by 1 base, leaving 3 bases between them.